This record covers a single TCR beta chain. There are many counts of this clonotype. Its antigen is still unknown. No base quality values were provided; no much bigger clone lies one nucleotide off. Ophthalmopathy patients had moderately to severely active disease, Clinical Activity Score of at least 3, NOSPECS grade of at least 4, and duration under 3 months. Exclusion was applied to patients with uncontrolled infections, other autoimmune diseases, pregnancy or lactation. Diagnoses were established on the basis of clinical symptoms, serum thyroxine and TRAb, thyroid ultrasound, and orbital computed tomography. PBMCs were separated from under 11 ml of fresh peripheral blood using Ficoll-Paque density gradient centrifugation. Total RNA was extracted using Trizol reagent, and RNA quality was assessed on an Agilent 2100 Bioanalyzer. The data originate from a study of T cells in Graves' hyperthyroidism and ophthalmopathy (dated by TCRdb to between 2019 and 2020). Background on the whole study: Peripheral blood samples were taken at the time of initial diagnosis, prior to any treatment. To identify TCR V-J signatures that set the groups apart, the researchers used a discovery cohort of 90 to 100 patients, made up of roughly 45 with Graves' ophthalmopathy and about 60 with stable Graves' hyperthyroidism. Prospective prediction of ophthalmopathy was tested in an independent validation cohort consisting of 18 to 20 hyperthyroidism patients and around 16 patients who later progressed to ophthalmopathy. For training and testing, the 100 or so patients in the discovery cohort were randomly divided in a 7:3 ratio. In about six Graves' hyperthyroidism patients, the study also compared T-cell repertoires from thyroid tissue with T-cell repertoires from blood. Once sampling was done, hyperthyroidism patients were given methimazole at a starting dose of 30 mg daily, whereas ophthalmopathy patients were given high-dose intravenous methylprednisolone. The paper describes TCR Vbeta CDR3 sequencing of 120 to 150 peripheral blood samples, made up of around 41 ophthalmopathy patients, over 70 hyperthyroidism patients and approximately 17 progressor patients.

CDR1 and CDR2 are drawn from the germline V gene: SGHVS, FQNEAQ. The V end loses 1 base and the J end loses 4 bases, and a stretch of 7 bases separates them. From the cysteine up to the phenylalanine, the CDR3 has a length of 14 residues. Only the CDR3 part of the read is kept: 42 bases, read in frame from the first base. Overall study outcomes, separate from this receptor: In cross-validation, a model built on a 13 V-J signature told ophthalmopathy apart from stable hyperthyroidism with 87.88% sensitivity and about 81% specificity, and in testing the same model reached 80%/75%. Most expanded thyroid clonotypes (frequency above 0.001) were also detected in blood, suggesting blood repertoires may reflect thyroid immune responses. During validation, the model predicted progression to ophthalmopathy a median of about 6.3 months ahead of onset, with roughly 65% sensitivity and 72.22% specificity. No statistical method was used to fix the sample size in advance, and group allocation was not hidden from the investigators.

Amplification of TCR beta CDR3 regions was carried out from RNA transcripts. For the first round of RT-PCR on the TCR CDR3, the HTBI primer set was used together with the Qiagen OneStep RT-PCR kit. Libraries were constructed in a second round of multiplex PCR, after which size selection and purification were carried out. Sequencing of the libraries was done on an Illumina HiSeq2000 using paired-end 100 bp reads. The authors processed their data as follows. SOAPnuke was used to process the raw data, throwing out any read that contained adapters or uncalled bases, had a mean Phred below 15, or lacked an exact constant-primer or identifier match. COPE v1.2.5 was used to merge high-quality paired reads, and clonotypes were defined as unique nucleotide sequences. Clonotypes were aligned to IMGT TRBV, TRBD and TRBJ reference segments using MiTCR v1.1. Analysis was restricted to V-J combinations with a frequency above 0.0001, which covered 98% to 99.2% of repertoires. The TCS score was defined as the ratio of F50 (clonal expansion) to E x V (chaos), calculated using BLOSUM62-based TCRdist between CDR3 peptides within each V-J. Welch's t-statistics and random forest reduced around 550 V-J features to 13, which were used in a naive Bayes classifier (R e1071). The similarity between thyroid and blood repertoires was quantified using the Morisita-Horn index. Starting from the raw public reads, TCRdb applied fastp trimming at Q25, assembled clones with MiXCR and retained in-frame beta chains. For every CDR3 protein sequence, its rows merge into one entry that carries the most common genes and DNA. What appears here as the V and J calls and clone size reflects TCRdb's work, not the paper's. This sample lists approximately 600,000 distinct CDR3 sequences; roughly 14% were detected once. The biggest ten clones account for roughly 4.5% of the sample.

Source material: blood. This clonotype originated in a woman aged 40 to 49 with Graves' ophthalmopathy. Rearrangement joined TRBV7-8 to TRBJ2-2; the D segment could be TRBD1, given 6 matching bases. The sequence in DNA is TGTGCCAGCAGCTTAGGGACAGCCACCGGGGAGCTGTTTTTT. Translated, it reads CASSLGTATGELFF.